Following are 25 T cell receptor beta chains from one sample sequenced in a study of a mutant IDH1 vaccine in newly diagnosed glioma. TCRdb's copy holds only in-frame clones and misses some; the assay was immunoSEQ multiplex PCR. The data show about 30,000 clones, approximately 84% seen once. These receptors' targets are unknown. Described time point: week 23, last vaccination. Vaccination comprised doses that each held 300 ug of mutant IDH1 20-mer peptide, plus topical imiquimod. This specimen consisted of PBMCs, obtained from a glioma patient whose treatment included an IDH1 peptide vaccine. The receptor set was obtained from a woman aged 18-35 years with glioma.

V usage is TRBV29-1 and J usage is TRBJ2-7; D is perhaps TRBD2 (5 bases). V lost 0 bases and J lost 2, with 14 bases in between. Germline lookup yields CDR1 SQVTM and CDR2 ANQGSEA. This CDR3 contains 15 residues. CDR3 in amino acids: CSVEDGPGWAYEQYF. For the CDR3, the DNA is TGCAGCGTTGAAGATGGGCCGGGGTGGGCCTACGAGCAGTACTTC.

V is TRBV7-2 and J is TRBJ1-5; perhaps TRBD1 as D (6 bases). V dropped 6 bases and J dropped 5 bases, with 14 bases sitting between them. CDR1 and CDR2 from the germline V gene are SGHTA and FQGNSA. This CDR3 comprises 14 residues. The CDR3 DNA reads as TGTGCCAGCAGTACACAGGGTATCCATCAGCCCCAGCATTTT. Translated: CASSTQGIHQPQHF.

The V and J genes are TRBV30 and TRBJ1-6, with D perhaps matching TRBD1 (6 bases). This CDR3 has 13 residues. V was cut by 2 bases and J by 8 bases, with 10 bases left in between. Germline assignment: CDR1 GTSNPN and CDR2 SVGIG (reference sequence). The CDR3 spells CAWSLQGYSPLHF. The CDR3 DNA is TGTGCCTGGAGTTTGCAGGGGTATTCACCCCTCCACTTT.

This clone was recorded once. The rearrangement links TRBV19 to TRBJ2-7, with 9 positions matching TRBD2. The ends lost 8 bases at V and 4 bases at J; junction bases unmatched: 18. The CDR3 is 17 amino acids. CDR1 and CDR2 from the germline V gene are LNHDA and SQIVND (reference sequence). The CDR3, as DNA: TGTGCCAGTGTGGGGTTAAGAAGCGGGAGGCGAGAGTACGAGCAGTACTTC. Amino acids: CASVGLRSGRREYEQYF. Together with reference TRBV19 and TRBJ2-7, the CDR3 gives the full variable domain: DGGITQSPKYLFRKEGQNVTLSCEQNLNHDAMYWYRQDPGQGLRLIYYSQIVNDFQKGDIAEGYSVSREKKESFPLTVTSAQKNPTAFYLCASVGLRSGRREYEQYFGPGTRLTVT.

V usage is TRBV28 and J usage is TRBJ1-4; TRBD1 matches at 9 bases. There are 14 residues in the CDR3. Looked up from germline, CDR1 is MDHEN and CDR2 is SYDVKM. V dropped 6 bases and J dropped 5; count of bases not matched to a gene: 4. The CDR3 reads CASRAGQGNEKLFF. DNA for the CDR3: TGTGCCAGCAGAGCTGGACAGGGGAATGAAAAACTGTTTTTT.

The V call is TRBV18, the J call TRBJ2-1; D is ambiguous. V was shortened by 1 base and J by 6 bases, with 7 bases between the two germline ends. This CDR3 region has 13 residues. CDR1 is KGHSH and CDR2 is LQKENI in the germline V gene. The CDR3 sequence: CASSPQSANEQFF. For the CDR3, the DNA is TGTGCCAGCTCACCACAAAGCGCCAATGAGCAGTTCTTC.

The chain carries TRBV7-9 and TRBJ1-5, with D perhaps matching TRBD1 (5 bases). CDR3 size: 16 residues. Germline values: CDR1 SEHNR, CDR2 FQNEAQ (reference sequence). With 3 bases removed from V and 1 base from J, the gap between germline ends came to 13 bases. In DNA, the CDR3 is TGTGCCAGCAGCTTCGCTGAGAGGGGCAGCAATCAGCCCCAGCATTTT. This translates into CASSFAERGSNQPQHF.

The chain has TRBV4-3 and TRBJ1-2; no definite D call. Germline V gene lookup returns CDR1 LGHNA and CDR2 YSLEER. Trimming removed 0 bases at V and 5 bases at J, with 16 bases between. CDR3 size: 16 residues. CDR3 coding DNA: TGCGCCAGCAGCCAAGATGACCACCTCCGACGATATGGCTACACCTTC. The encoded protein is CASSQDDHLRRYGYTF.

The sample holds one count of this clone. This rearrangement joins TRBV28 to TRBJ1-4, with D possibly being TRBD1 (6 bases). This CDR3 has 16 residues. Germline CDR1 is MDHEN and CDR2 is SYDVKM. Trimming pared 6 bases from V and 4 bases from J, leaving 18 bases between. The CDR3 loop reads CASRKTTDRYNEKLFF. The CDR3 region has the DNA TGTGCCAGCAGGAAAACTACGGACAGATATAATGAAAAACTGTTTTTT.

This clone was observed a handful of times. V is TRBV10-3 and J is TRBJ1-1; D uncertain. The V end lost 6 bases, the J end lost 1 base, and 12 bases lay between the germline ends. This CDR3 is 14 amino acids long. Germline V gene data show CDR1 as ENHRY and CDR2 as SYGVKD. CDR3 loop: CAIRFGEGNTEAFF. The CDR3 DNA is TGTGCCATCAGGTTCGGGGAAGGGAACACTGAAGCTTTCTTT.

The J gene is TRBJ1-5, the V gene TRBV19; 7 bases line up with TRBD1. Germline trimming cut 5 bases from V and 3 bases from J; bases unmatched to any gene: 10. This CDR3 contains 16 residues. The germline V gene has CDR1 LNHDA and CDR2 SQIVND (reference sequence). The CDR3, as DNA: TGTGCCAGTAGTGGCCACGGGACAGAATCCAATCAGCCCCAGCATTTT. This gives the protein CASSGHGTESNQPQHF.

This chain connects TRBV28 to TRBJ1-2; D not certain. With 5 bases removed from V and 3 bases from J, the gap between germline ends came to 7 bases. Germline V gives CDR1 MDHEN, CDR2 SYDVKM. CDR3 size: 12 residues. The CDR3 DNA reads TGTGCCAGCAGTCCGGGAGACTATGGCTACACCTTC. Its translation is CASSPGDYGYTF.

The rearrangement joins TRBV19 to TRBJ1-2; TRBD1 matches 7 bases. The CDR3 has 14 residues. Germline-derived CDR1 and CDR2 are LNHDA and SQIVND (reference sequence). The V segment lost 7 bases and the J segment 5 bases; nucleotides outside the gene matches: 10. Here the CDR3 DNA reads TGTGCCAGTACGCCCACAGGGGAATGGTATGGCTACACCTTC. Its translation is CASTPTGEWYGYTF.

The chain links TRBV30 to TRBJ2-7; D not certain. V was shortened by 4 bases and J by 7 bases, with 17 bases between the two germline ends. The CDR3 is 13 residues long. The germline V gene encodes CDR1 GTSNPN and CDR2 SVGIG (reference sequence). The CDR3 nucleotides are TGTGCCTGGAAGAACCTGGGCAGTAGAGAGCAGTACTTC. It codes for CAWKNLGSREQYF.

A few counts support this clone. The chain uses TRBV30 and TRBJ1-2; 8 bases match TRBD1. This CDR3 region has 12 residues. The germline V gene has CDR1 GTSNPN and CDR2 SVGIG (reference sequence). The trim removed 6 bases at V and 4 bases at J, leaving 4 bases unmatched. The CDR3 DNA reads as TGTGCCTGCCCAGGGGGCGGCTATGGCTACACCTTC. Its translation is CACPGGGYGYTF.

This chain joins TRBV25-1 and TRBJ1-2, with D perhaps matching TRBD1 (5 bases). The CDR3 has 16 amino acids. V was trimmed by 6 bases and J by 5 bases, leaving 22 bases between them. Germline V lookup: CDR1 MGHDK, CDR2 SYGVNS. The CDR3 region is CASSNTKGALGYGYTF. The CDR3 nucleotides are TGTGCCAGCAGCAACACAAAAGGGGCGTTAGGGTATGGCTACACCTTC.

The chain is built from TRBV29-1 and TRBJ2-5, with TRBD1 matching over 9 bases. The CDR3 spans 15 residues. Germline V gene sequence: CDR1 SQVTM, CDR2 ANQGSEA. Trimming took 4 bases from V and 3 from J; bases not matched to a gene: 9. The CDR3 nucleotides read TGCAGCGTTGGTAACAGGGGGCTCGGGGAAGAGACCCAGTACTTC. It yields the protein CSVGNRGLGEETQYF.

This chain uses TRBV29-1 with TRBJ1-2; maybe TRBD1 (5 bases). Trimming cost V 5 bases and J 6 bases, with 16 bases left between them. The CDR3 length is 13 residues. Germline CDR1 reads SQVTM; CDR2 reads ANQGSEA. The CDR3 sequence: CSVWVGGLDGYTF. The CDR3 DNA reads as TGCAGCGTTTGGGTCGGGGGGTTGGATGGCTACACCTTC.

Of note for this clone: The sample holds other DNA sequences that translate to the same CDR3. This rearrangement joins TRBV29-1 to TRBJ2-7; unclear D gene. The CDR3 runs to 14 residues. The V and J ends lost 4 bases and 6 bases respectively, with 19 bases between them. Germline CDR1 is SQVTM and CDR2 is ANQGSEA. CDR3 region: CSVAVGSRNLEQYF. CDR3 DNA: TGCAGCGTTGCCGTAGGATCCCGAAACCTCGAGCAGTACTTC.

This rearrangement joins TRBV6-1 to TRBJ1-1, with 10 bases that match TRBD1. The ends lost 8 bases at V and 5 bases at J; junction bases unmatched: 8. The CDR3 is 14 amino acids. Per the germline V gene, CDR1 is MNHNS and CDR2 is SASEGT. The CDR3 sequence is CASSLGQGITEAFF. In nucleotides, the CDR3 is TGTGCCAGCTCACTGGGACAGGGGATAACTGAAGCTTTCTTT.

This chain joins TRBV20-1 and TRBJ2-1; D is undetermined. CDR1 and CDR2 (germline): DFQATT, SNEGSKA (reference sequence). This CDR3 comprises 11 residues. Deletions cut 0 bases from V and 7 bases from J, with 4 bases between. CDR3 coding DNA: TGCAGTGCTAGAGATATTAATGAGCAGTTCTTC. It codes for CSARDINEQFF.

This clone was observed a few times. The gene calls are TRBV5-1 and TRBJ2-7, with D perhaps matching TRBD1 (6 bases). CDR1 is SGHRS, CDR2 YFSETQ, per germline. The CDR3 consists of 16 residues. The V gene lost 0 bases and the J gene lost 4 bases, with 17 bases spanning the gap. The CDR3 loop is CASSLEQSRGGYEQYF. Written as DNA, the CDR3 is TGCGCCAGCAGCTTGGAGCAAAGCAGGGGTGGATACGAGCAGTACTTC.

This clone came up once. The CDR3 loop reads CAISGGQLNTEAFF. In DNA form, the CDR3 reads TGTGCCATCAGTGGGGGACAGTTGAACACTGAAGCTTTCTTT. The V and J genes are TRBV10-3 and TRBJ1-1, with 7 bases aligning to TRBD1. Germline V lookup: CDR1 ENHRY, CDR2 SYGVKD. The CDR3 is 14 amino acids. J was trimmed by 0 bases and V by 4 bases; bases with no gene match: 2.

The chain uses TRBV9 and TRBJ2-2; D gene uncertain. V was clipped by 4 bases and J by 6 bases, with 13 bases between them. The CDR3 has 14 amino acids. Germline assignment: CDR1 SGDLS and CDR2 YYNGEE. The CDR3 region is CASSLRFPAGELFF. The CDR3 DNA follows: TGTGCCAGCAGCCTCAGGTTTCCGGCCGGGGAGCTGTTTTTT.

The CDR3 DNA reads TGTGCCAGCAGTTACTCGCCGAGCAATCAGCCCCAGCATTTT. Encoded protein: CASSYSPSNQPQHF. This chain connects TRBV6-6 to TRBJ1-5; no firm D call. V dropped 0 bases and J dropped 1 base, with 4 bases sitting between them. The CDR3 is 14 amino acids. Germline V lookup: CDR1 MNHNY, CDR2 SVGAGI (reference sequence).